Shown below are 2 T cell receptor beta chains from a single sample sequenced in a study of T cell responses to AZD1222 COVID-19 vaccine. Sequencing was performed with immunoSEQ multiplex PCR; in TCRdb, only in-frame clones are kept and a portion is missing. The sample holds around 160,000 clones, approximately 90% seen once. The specimen was peripheral blood, collected 28 days after the second AZD1222 dose. These receptors all come from an adult who received the AZD1222 COVID-19 vaccine.

This clone was seen only once. The genes are TRBV19 and TRBJ1-5; tentatively, D is TRBD1 (5 bases). Per germline, CDR1 LNHDA and CDR2 SQIVND (reference sequence). Trimming shortened V by 3 bases and J by 3 bases, and 18 bases separated the two germline ends. The CDR3 sequence is 17 residues long. The CDR3 region is CASSMRGNAWVNQPQHF. CDR3 bases: TGTGCCAGTAGTATGCGGGGGAATGCATGGGTCAATCAGCCCCAGCATTTT.

The DNA for the CDR3 is TGTGCCAGCAGCTTCTGGGGCGAGGGCTCGGAAGCTTTCTTT. As protein: CASSFWGEGSEAFF. The rearrangement links TRBV7-9 to TRBJ1-1; weak D call: TRBD1 (5 bases). From germline, CDR1 is SEHNR and CDR2 FQNEAQ (reference sequence). There are 14 residues in the CDR3. Trimming removed 3 bases at V and 8 bases at J, with 16 bases between.